The TCR beta chain under discussion was sequenced for a study of T cells after yellow fever vaccination. The wider study: The authors prepared low-cell-number fractions using SMART-Seq v4 Ultra Low Input. Study-wide points: A faster peak, day 5 versus 15, was reached by the weaker secondary response.

The V gene lost 10 bases and the J gene lost 5 bases, with 14 bases spanning the gap. This CDR3 has 12 amino acids. Germline V gene lookup returns CDR1 SNHLY and CDR2 FYNNEI. Template switching by 5'RACE produced TCR cDNA, adding a universal primer site and UMIs. TCRdb re-derived calls from the 5' RACE reads in MiXCR, one entry per CDR3 protein. The table shows about 150,000 distinct CDR3 sequences, with roughly 6.4% occurring only once. Many counts were recorded for this clonotype. Its target is unknown. The starting material was CD4+ T cells sorted from PBMCs, obtained on the day of the first yellow fever vaccination. The chain couples TRBV2 to TRBJ2-5; no firm D call. The origin of this receptor is a young man who received the YFV17D yellow fever vaccine. CDR3 nucleotides: TGTGCCACTACCTCCTCTGGTGAGACCCAGTACTTC. Protein sequence: CATTSSGETQYF.